Below are 6 T cell receptor beta chains sequenced from a single sample in a study of blood T cell repertoires in COVID-19. Sequencing was performed with immunoSEQ multiplex PCR; in TCRdb, only in-frame clones are kept and a portion is missing. This sample has 280,000 or so clones; roughly 87% occur once, and the top ten carry roughly 9.1%. Sequencing input: peripheral blood. The source is a man between 18 and 29 years old with active or convalescent COVID-19.

Of note for this clone: A read error may explain this, as a much larger clone is one base away. The chain links TRBV6-5 to TRBJ2-1; no definite D call. Germline V gene data show CDR1 as MNHEY and CDR2 as SVGAGI. The CDR3 runs 11 residues. V lost 3 bases and J 5 bases, leaving 2 bases between the germline ends. The CDR3 loop is CASSYNNEQFF. CDR3 sequence (DNA): TGTGCCAGCAGTTATAACAATGAGCAGTTCTTC.

This chain connects TRBV6-5 to TRBJ2-1; D perhaps matches TRBD2 (5 bases). Germline CDR1 is MNHEY and CDR2 is SVGAGI. V was cut by 8 bases and J by 12 bases, with 14 bases left in between. This CDR3 has 11 residues. CDR3 coding DNA: TGTGCCAGCGGATCACTAGGAGGGCAGTTCTTC. Translated: CASGSLGGQFF.

J is TRBJ1-3 and V is TRBV15; unclear D gene. The germline V and J ends were trimmed by 5 bases and 0 bases, with 11 bases remaining between them. The CDR3 has 15 residues. Germline CDR1 reads LNHNV; CDR2 reads YYDKDF (reference sequence). DNA for the CDR3: TGTGCCACCAGCCCCTCCCCCCTCTCTGGAAACACCATATATTTT. Translation: CATSPSPLSGNTIYF.

A few counts support this clone. V and J are TRBV25-1 and TRBJ2-3, with 11 nucleotides matching TRBD2. Germline loops: CDR1 MGHDK, CDR2 SYGVNS. V trimming: 4 bases; J trimming: 4 bases; junction bases outside the gene matches: 13. This CDR3 comprises 18 residues. The CDR3 sequence is CASSAGGSGGALADTQYF. The CDR3 DNA follows: TGTGCCAGCAGTGCCGGGGGTAGCGGGGGGGCCCTTGCAGATACGCAGTATTTT.

The chain couples TRBV14 to TRBJ1-1; a weak D match, TRBD1 (5 bases). V was cut by 4 bases and J by 6 bases, with 6 bases left in between. CDR1 and CDR2 from the germline V gene are SGHDN and FVKESK. The CDR3 runs 11 residues. The CDR3 region is CASSPGAEAFF. For the CDR3, the DNA is TGTGCCAGCAGCCCGGGGGCTGAAGCTTTCTTT.

This rearrangement joins TRBV19 to TRBJ1-2; D unclear. Per the germline V gene, CDR1 is LNHDA and CDR2 is SQIVND (reference sequence). The CDR3 has 14 residues. V lost 7 bases to trimming and J lost 4 bases, with 16 bases between them. The CDR3: CASTSATGLYGYTF. As DNA, the CDR3 is TGTGCCAGTACCAGCGCAACGGGTCTCTATGGCTACACCTTC.